These 19 T cell receptor beta chains originate from one sample sequenced in a study of T cells in Graves' hyperthyroidism and ophthalmopathy. Researchers took RNA transcripts and amplified the TCR beta CDR3 regions from them. The HTBI set primed first-round TCR CDR3 RT-PCR. Each CDR3 protein gets one entry after TCRdb re-called the multiplex PCR reads with MiXCR. The sample records fewer than 650,000 distinct CDR3 sequences, around 15% being singletons. Specimen: blood. Source of these receptors: a woman in her thirties or forties with Graves' ophthalmopathy.

Turning to this clonotype: A much more abundant neighbour one base away suggests this may be a read error. This chain connects TRBV6-2 or TRBV6-3 to TRBJ2-7, with D possibly TRBD1 on 5 matching bases. V lost 5 bases to trimming and J lost 5 bases, with 13 bases between them. CDR1 and CDR2 (germline): MNHEY, SVGEGT. The CDR3 is 13 residues long. The CDR3 DNA reads TGTGCCAGCAGTCTTACAAGGGGCAACGAGCAGTACGTC. This gives the protein CASSLTRGNEQYV.

This clonotype showed up just a few times. The chain employs TRBV15 and TRBJ1-1; D not resolved. The V end was cut by 0 bases, the J end by 7 bases, with 9 bases between. Germline CDR1 and CDR2: LNHNV and YYDKDF (reference sequence). The CDR3 has 13 residues. This CDR3 reads CATSRDFRYEAFF. CDR3 bases: TGTGCCACCAGCAGAGATTTCAGATATGAAGCTTTCTTT.

In its sample, this clonotype was seen many times. The CDR3 DNA reads as TGTGCCAGCAGCTCACTTCCGGGACAGGTACGTCGCGAGCAGTACTTC. Amino acid sequence: CASSSLPGQVRREQYF. This rearrangement joins TRBV7-8 to TRBJ2-7; 8 nucleotides agree with TRBD1. V lost 4 bases to trimming and J lost 6 bases; unmatched junction nucleotides: 14. This CDR3 is built from 16 residues. Germline assignment: CDR1 SGHVS and CDR2 FQNEAQ.

This clonotype has at least ten counts. The chain recombines TRBV7-3 with TRBJ1-1, with TRBD1 matching 8 bases. J was trimmed by 4 bases and V by 1 base; bases with no gene match: 2. The germline V gene has CDR1 SGHTA and CDR2 FQGTGA. This CDR3 contains 14 residues. CDR3 residues: CASSLMDRATEAFF. In nucleotides, the CDR3 is TGTGCCAGCAGCTTAATGGACAGGGCCACTGAAGCTTTCTTT.

V and J are TRBV28 and TRBJ2-5, with a weak D call TRBD1 (6 bases). Germline CDR1 reads MDHEN; CDR2 reads SYDVKM. Trimming stripped 5 bases from V and 4 bases from J, with 14 bases between. The length of the CDR3 is 14 residues. The CDR3 sequence: CASSKNDRTETQYF. The CDR3 nucleotides read TGTGCCAGCAGTAAGAACGACAGGACAGAGACCCAGTACTTC. The full variable domain, in which reference TRBV28 and TRBJ2-5 provide the parts outside the CDR3, is DVKVTQSSRYLVKRTGEKVFLECVQDMDHENMFWYRQDPGLGLRLIYFSYDVKMKEKGDIPEGYSVSREKKERFSLILESASTNQTSMYLCASSKNDRTETQYFGPGTRLLVL.

There are a few counts of this clonotype. This sequence joins TRBV6-1 and TRBJ1-1, with D maybe TRBD1 (5 bases). Germline-derived CDR1 and CDR2 are MNHNS and SASEGT. This CDR3 comprises 16 residues. V was clipped by 0 bases and J by 0 bases, with 11 bases between them. For the CDR3, the DNA is TGTGCCAGCAGTGAAGCCTTCGTCAGGGTGAACACTGAAGCTTTCTTT. Protein sequence: CASSEAFVRVNTEAFF.

The chain carries TRBV29-1 and TRBJ2-2; D may be TRBD2 (6 bases). Germline assignment: CDR1 SQVTM and CDR2 ANQGSEA. The CDR3 runs 11 residues. Trimming pared 7 bases from V and 6 bases from J, leaving 9 bases between. The CDR3 nucleotides are TGCAGCGGGTCGGGGGCCGGGGAGCTGTTTTTT. Its protein is CSGSGAGELFF.

This clonotype was counted a few times. The chain joins TRBV7-9 to TRBJ2-5, with TRBD1 identical over 8 bases. The V gene's germline CDR1 is SEHNR and CDR2 FQNEAQ (reference sequence). The CDR3 sequence is 14 residues long. The V gene end was trimmed by 2 bases and the J gene end by 7 bases; junction bases not matched to a gene: 6. CDR3 sequence (DNA): TGTGCCAGCAGCTTAACGACAGGGGTGGGGACCCAGTACTTC. Translated: CASSLTTGVGTQYF.

This clonotype was seen repeatedly, ten times or more. J is TRBJ2-5 and V is TRBV4-3; 8 bases are a match to TRBD1. The CDR3 has 16 residues. Germline CDR1 is LGHNA and CDR2 is YSLEER. With V trimmed by 0 bases and J by 3 bases, 6 bases remained unmatched. CDR3: CASSQESQQGEETQYF. DNA for the CDR3: TGCGCCAGCAGCCAAGAGTCCCAACAGGGGGAAGAGACCCAGTACTTC.

This clonotype was detected ten times or more. This chain joins TRBV6-2 or TRBV6-3 and TRBJ2-5, with a possible D match to TRBD1 (5 bases). The CDR3 consists of 14 residues. Germline V gene sequence: CDR1 MNHEY, CDR2 SVGEGT. Trimming removed 1 base from V and 4 bases from J, with 10 bases in between. For the CDR3, the DNA is TGTGCCAGCAGTTACTTGCAGGGATCAGAGACCCAGTACTTC. Translation gives CASSYLQGSETQYF.

Regarding this clonotype: This could be a read error, since a much larger clone is one nucleotide away. The chain joins TRBV19 to TRBJ1-2; D possibly corresponds to TRBD1 (6 bases). Trimming shortened V by 4 bases and J by 7 bases, and 22 bases separated the two germline ends. The CDR3 has 16 amino acids. Germline values: CDR1 LNHDA, CDR2 SQIVND (reference sequence). The CDR3 sequence: CASSNSPTGPQGGYTF. CDR3 sequence (DNA): TGTGCCAGTAGTAACTCCCCGACAGGCCCCCAGGGTGGCTACACCTTC.

This clonotype occurred a few times. The chain uses TRBV12-3 or TRBV12-4 and TRBJ2-2; D gene unclear. Trimming removed 11 bases from V and 7 bases from J, with 11 bases in between. CDR3 length equals 11 residues. CDR3 coding DNA: TGTGCCGAGTACAGTGACGGGGAGCTGTTTTTT. It encodes CAEYSDGELFF.

This clonotype was recorded at least ten times. The chain combines TRBV20-1 with TRBJ2-7; D might be TRBD1 or TRBD2, each matching 5 bases. The CDR3 has 15 residues. Trimming removed 3 bases from V and 7 bases from J, with 22 bases in between. The V gene's germline CDR1 is DFQATT and CDR2 SNEGSKA (reference sequence). CDR3 DNA: TGCAGTGCTAGTACCCCCGATTCCGGGGCTCAGGAGCAGTACTTC. This encodes CSASTPDSGAQEQYF.

This clonotype was seen ten or more times. V is TRBV6-1 and J is TRBJ2-7, with 8 bases lining up with TRBD2. The germline gives CDR1 MNHNS, CDR2 SASEGT. The trim removed 6 bases at V and 2 bases at J, leaving 6 bases unmatched. The CDR3 contains 14 residues. CDR3 residues: CASRVSGIPYEQYF. CDR3 nucleotides: TGTGCCAGCAGAGTTAGCGGGATCCCCTACGAGCAGTACTTC.

The chain combines TRBV7-2 with TRBJ1-5; D ambiguous. V was shortened by 4 bases and J by 6 bases, with 10 bases between the two germline ends. CDR1 SGHTA and CDR2 FQGNSA come from the germline V gene. The CDR3 has 13 amino acids. Here the CDR3 DNA reads TGTGCCAGCAGCTCGTGGGAATCTCAGCCCCAGCATTTT. Amino acid sequence: CASSSWESQPQHF.

This clonotype showed up many times. V gene TRBV11-2 combines with J gene TRBJ2-1; weak D call: TRBD1 (6 bases). Trimming removed 2 bases from V and 4 bases from J, with 12 bases in between. This CDR3 comprises 15 residues. Germline CDR1 reads SGHAT; CDR2 reads FQNNGV. CDR3 nucleotide sequence: TGTGCCAGCAGCTTATGGGGTCAGGGGTACAATGAGCAGTTCTTC. Translation gives CASSLWGQGYNEQFF.

This clonotype was detected many times. The V and J genes are TRBV29-1 and TRBJ2-2; 9 nucleotides line up with TRBD2. V dropped 5 bases and J dropped 6; count of bases not matched to a gene: 7. The V gene's germline CDR1 is SQVTM and CDR2 ANQGSEA. CDR3 size: 14 residues. Here the CDR3 reads CSVIPGLASGELFF. CDR3 coding DNA: TGCAGCGTTATTCCGGGACTAGCATCCGGGGAGCTGTTTTTT.

This clonotype was counted many times. The CDR3 is CATSSGRERAFF. The CDR3 nucleotides are TGTGCCACCTCTTCAGGGCGAGAAAGAGCTTTCTTT. The J gene is TRBJ1-1, the V gene TRBV2; TRBD1 is a possible D gene (5 bases). CDR1 is SNHLY, CDR2 FYNNEI, per germline. The CDR3 contains 12 residues. The V end lost 10 bases, the J end lost 10 bases, and 19 bases lay between the germline ends.

This clonotype was seen repeatedly, ten times or more. This chain uses TRBV20-1 with TRBJ1-1; D not resolved. V lost 4 bases to trimming and J lost 2 bases, with 11 bases between them. CDR3 size: 13 residues. Looked up from germline, CDR1 is DFQATT and CDR2 is SNEGSKA (reference sequence). CDR3 nucleotide sequence: TGCAGTGCTAAGAGACACGGAAACACTGAAGCTTTCTTT. Its protein product is CSAKRHGNTEAFF.